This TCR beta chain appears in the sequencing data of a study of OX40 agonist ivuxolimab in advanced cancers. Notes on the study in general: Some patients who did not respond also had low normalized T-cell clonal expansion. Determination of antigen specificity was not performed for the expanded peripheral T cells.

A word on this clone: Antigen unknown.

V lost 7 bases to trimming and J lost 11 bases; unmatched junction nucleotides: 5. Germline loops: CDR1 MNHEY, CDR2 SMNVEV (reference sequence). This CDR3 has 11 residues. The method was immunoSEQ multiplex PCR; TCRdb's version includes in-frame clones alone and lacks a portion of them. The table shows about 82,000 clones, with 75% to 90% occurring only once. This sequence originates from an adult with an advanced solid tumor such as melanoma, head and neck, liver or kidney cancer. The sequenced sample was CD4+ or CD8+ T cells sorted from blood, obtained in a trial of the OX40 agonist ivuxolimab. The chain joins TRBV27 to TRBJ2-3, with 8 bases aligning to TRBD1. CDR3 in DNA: TGTGCCAGCACACGACAGGGGAGGCAGTATTTT. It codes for CASTRQGRQYF.